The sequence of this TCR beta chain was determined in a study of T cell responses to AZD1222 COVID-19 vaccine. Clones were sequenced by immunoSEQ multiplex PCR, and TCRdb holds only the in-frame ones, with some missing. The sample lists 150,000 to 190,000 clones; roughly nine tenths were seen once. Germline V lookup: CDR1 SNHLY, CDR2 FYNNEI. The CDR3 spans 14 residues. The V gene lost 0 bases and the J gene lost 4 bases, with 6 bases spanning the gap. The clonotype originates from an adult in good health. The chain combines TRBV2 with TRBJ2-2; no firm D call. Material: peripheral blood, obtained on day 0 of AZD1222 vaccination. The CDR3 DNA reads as TGTGCCAGCAGTGAAGCGTCGGTCACCGGGGAGCTGTTTTTT. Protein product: CASSEASVTGELFF.